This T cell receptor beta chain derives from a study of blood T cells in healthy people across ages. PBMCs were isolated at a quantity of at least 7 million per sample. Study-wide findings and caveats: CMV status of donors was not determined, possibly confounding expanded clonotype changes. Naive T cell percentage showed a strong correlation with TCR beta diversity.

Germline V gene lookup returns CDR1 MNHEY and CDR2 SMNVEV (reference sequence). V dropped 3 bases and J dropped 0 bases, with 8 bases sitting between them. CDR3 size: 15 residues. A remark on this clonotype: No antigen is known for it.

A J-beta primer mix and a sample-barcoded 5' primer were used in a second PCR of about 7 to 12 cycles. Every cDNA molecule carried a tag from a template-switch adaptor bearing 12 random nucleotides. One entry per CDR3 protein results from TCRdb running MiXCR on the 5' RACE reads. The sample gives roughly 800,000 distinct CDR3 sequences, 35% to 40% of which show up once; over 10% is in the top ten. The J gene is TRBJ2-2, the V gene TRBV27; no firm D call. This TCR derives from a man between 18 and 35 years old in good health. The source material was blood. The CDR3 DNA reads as TGTGCCAGCAGTTTGGAAGGGTCGAACACCGGGGAGCTGTTTTTT. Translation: CASSLEGSNTGELFF.